A single sample is the source of the 10 T cell receptor beta chains below, sequenced in a study of cytomegalovirus exposure and HLA in healthy donors. Primers: 60 Vbeta forward and 13 Jbeta reverse. Profiling relied on immunoSEQ multiplex PCR, and the TCRdb table lists in-frame clones only, not all of them. The sample consists of 150,000 to 200,000 clones, approximately 72% of them appearing once. The specimen sequenced was PBMCs. The receptors here all came from a man aged 50 to 59 in good health and CMV-seronegative.

The chain carries TRBV7-2 and TRBJ1-1; 8 bases fit TRBD1. J gave up 0 bases and V 1 base, and 4 bases lay outside the gene matches. CDR3 length: 16 amino acids. Germline V lookup: CDR1 SGHTA, CDR2 FQGNSA. DNA for the CDR3: TGTGCCAGCAGCTTAGGCCGGACAGGGATGAACACTGAAGCTTTCTTT. Its translation is CASSLGRTGMNTEAFF.

The V call is TRBV5-1, the J call TRBJ2-7; 10 bases agree with TRBD1. The trim removed 3 bases at V and 5 bases at J, leaving 2 bases unmatched. The CDR3 sequence is 13 residues long. Germline CDR1 SGHRS, CDR2 YFSETQ. For the CDR3, the DNA is TGCGCCAGCAGCTCCGGGACAGGGGACGAGCAGTACTTC. It encodes CASSSGTGDEQYF.

This clone was seen a handful of times. The chain carries TRBV5-1 and TRBJ2-5; 9 positions agree with TRBD2. The assigned J gene may be wrong: the sequence end matches TRBJ2-7 better. Germline assignment: CDR1 SGHRS and CDR2 YFSETQ. There are 15 residues in the CDR3. The DNA for the CDR3 is TGCGCCAGCAGCTTGGCTAGCGGGGCTGCCTACGAGCAGTACTTC. Translating gives CASSLASGAAYEQYF.

This clone occurred once. The chain recombines TRBV15 with TRBJ2-1; unclear D gene. The CDR3 spans 16 residues. Per germline, CDR1 LNHNV and CDR2 YYDKDF (reference sequence). Trimming took off 4 bases at V and 0 bases at J, with 13 bases between the two ends. Here the CDR3 reads CATSTQQVTSYNEQFF. For the CDR3, the DNA is TGTGCCACCAGCACCCAGCAGGTCACCTCCTACAATGAGCAGTTCTTC.

V usage is TRBV2 and J usage is TRBJ2-7; TRBD2 agrees at 8 bases. The CDR3 is 16 residues long. V dropped 6 bases and J dropped 1; count of bases not matched to a gene: 11. The germline CDR1 and CDR2 sequences are SNHLY and FYNNEI. CDR3 protein: CASRASSAGGSYEQYF. The CDR3 coding sequence is TGTGCCAGCAGGGCGAGTAGTGCGGGGGGATCCTACGAGCAGTACTTC. Full variable domain (outside the CDR3, taken from reference TRBV2 and TRBJ2-7): EPEVTQTPSHQVTQMGQEVILRCVPISNHLYFYWYRQILGQKVEFLVSFYNNEISEKSEIFDDQFSVERPDGSNFTLKIRSTKLEDSAMYFCASRASSAGGSYEQYFGPGTRLTVT.

In this sample, this clone turned up a few times. The chain links TRBV4-3 to TRBJ2-7; 9 nucleotides line up with TRBD1. The CDR3 totals 14 residues. The germline V gene has CDR1 LGHNA and CDR2 YSLEER. After removal of 4 bases from V and 3 bases from J, the junction contained 4 bases not matched to a gene. CDR3 protein: CASSPGQGIYEQYF. The DNA of the CDR3 is TGCGCCAGCAGCCCGGGACAGGGAATCTACGAGCAGTACTTC.

The V gene is TRBV2, the J gene TRBJ1-1; TRBD1 matches at 8 bases. After removal of 6 bases from V and 5 bases from J, the junction contained 8 bases not matched to a gene. The CDR3 is 14 residues long. Germline V gene sequence: CDR1 SNHLY, CDR2 FYNNEI. The CDR3 sequence is CASSDTGGNTEAFF. The CDR3 DNA is TGTGCCAGCAGCGATACAGGGGGGAATACTGAAGCTTTCTTT.

This clone was seen more than once but under ten times. The chain joins TRBV7-2 to TRBJ1-6; 7 nucleotides align to TRBD1. V lost 5 bases, J lost 8 bases, and 12 bases stayed unmatched. Germline loops: CDR1 SGHTA, CDR2 FQGNSA. The CDR3 extends over 16 amino acids. The DNA for the CDR3 is TGTGCCAGCAGCACTGCCTTGGGACAGAAGGATTCACCCCTCCACTTT. It specifies CASSTALGQKDSPLHF.

This chain links TRBV2 with TRBJ1-5; D is perhaps TRBD1 (5 bases). In germline, CDR1 is SNHLY, CDR2 FYNNEI. This CDR3 has 13 residues. CDR3 sequence: CEGPEGGDQPQHF. The CDR3 bases are TGTGAGGGTCCGGAAGGAGGGGATCAGCCCCAGCATTTT.

V is TRBV7-9 and J is TRBJ1-1; D is undetermined. The V gene lost 2 bases and the J gene lost 0 bases, with 13 bases spanning the gap. Germline V CDR1 and CDR2: SEHNR, FQNEAQ (reference sequence). There are 16 residues in the CDR3. The CDR3 bases are TGTGCCAGCAGCTTACTTCCGAGACTTATGAACACTGAAGCTTTCTTT. This translates into CASSLLPRLMNTEAFF.